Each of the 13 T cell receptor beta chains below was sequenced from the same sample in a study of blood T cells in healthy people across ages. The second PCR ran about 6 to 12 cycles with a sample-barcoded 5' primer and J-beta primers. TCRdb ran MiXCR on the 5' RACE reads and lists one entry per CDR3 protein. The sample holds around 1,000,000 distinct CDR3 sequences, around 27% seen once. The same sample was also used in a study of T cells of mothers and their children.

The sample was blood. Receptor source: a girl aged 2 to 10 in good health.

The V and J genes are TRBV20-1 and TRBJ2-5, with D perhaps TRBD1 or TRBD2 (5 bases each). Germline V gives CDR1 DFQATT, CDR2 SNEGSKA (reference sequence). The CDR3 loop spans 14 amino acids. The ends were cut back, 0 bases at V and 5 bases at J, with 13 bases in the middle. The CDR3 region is CSARDIGEWETQYF. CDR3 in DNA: TGCAGTGCTAGAGATATAGGGGAGTGGGAGACCCAGTACTTC.

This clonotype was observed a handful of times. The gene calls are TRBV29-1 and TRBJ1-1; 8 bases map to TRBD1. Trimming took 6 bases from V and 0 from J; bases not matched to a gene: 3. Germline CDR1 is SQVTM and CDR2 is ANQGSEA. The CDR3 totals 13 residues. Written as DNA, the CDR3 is TGCAGCGTGGAGACAGGGGTGAACACTGAAGCTTTCTTT. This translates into CSVETGVNTEAFF.

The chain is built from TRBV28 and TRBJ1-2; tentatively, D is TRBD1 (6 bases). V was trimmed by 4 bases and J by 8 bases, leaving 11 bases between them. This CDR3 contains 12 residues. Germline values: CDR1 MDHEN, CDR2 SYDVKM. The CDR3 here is CASSYPGGGYTF. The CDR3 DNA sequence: TGTGCCAGCAGTTACCCCGGGGGCGGCTACACCTTC.

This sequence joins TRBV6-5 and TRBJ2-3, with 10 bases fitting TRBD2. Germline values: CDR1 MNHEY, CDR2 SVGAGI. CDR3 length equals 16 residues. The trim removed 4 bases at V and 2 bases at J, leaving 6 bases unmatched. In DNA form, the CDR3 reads TGTGCCAGCAGTTCATTTAGCGGGGGGAACACAGATACGCAGTATTTT. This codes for CASSSFSGGNTDTQYF.

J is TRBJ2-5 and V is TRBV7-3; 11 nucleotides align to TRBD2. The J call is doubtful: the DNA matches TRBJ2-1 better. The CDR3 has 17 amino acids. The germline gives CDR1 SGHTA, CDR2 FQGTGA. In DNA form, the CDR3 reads TGTGCCAGCAGCTTACTTGCCGGGACTAGCGGCCACAATGAGCAGTTCTTC. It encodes CASSLLAGTSGHNEQFF.

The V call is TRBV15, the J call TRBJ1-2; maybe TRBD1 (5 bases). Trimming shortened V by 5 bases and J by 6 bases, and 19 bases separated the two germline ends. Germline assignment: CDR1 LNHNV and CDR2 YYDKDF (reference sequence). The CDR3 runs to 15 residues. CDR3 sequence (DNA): TGTGCCACCAGCGTCTCCCTGGGGGTCGGAAATGGCTACACCTTC. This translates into CATSVSLGVGNGYTF.

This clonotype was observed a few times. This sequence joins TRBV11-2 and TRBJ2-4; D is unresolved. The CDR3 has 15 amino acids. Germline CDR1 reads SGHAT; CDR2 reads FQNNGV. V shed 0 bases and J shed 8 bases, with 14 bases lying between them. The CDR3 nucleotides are TGTGCCAGCAGCTTAGATTCACGGACCTGGGACATTCAGTACTTC. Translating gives CASSLDSRTWDIQYF.

The CDR3 DNA is TGTGCCACCCTGACAGTAGATCGCTCTGGGGCCAACGTCCTGACTTTC. This codes for CATLTVDRSGANVLTF. V and J are TRBV6-6 and TRBJ2-6, with D possibly TRBD1 on 5 matching bases. V dropped 10 bases and J dropped 0 bases, with 16 bases sitting between them. Germline-derived CDR1 and CDR2 are MNHNY and SVGAGI (reference sequence). The CDR3 is 16 amino acids.

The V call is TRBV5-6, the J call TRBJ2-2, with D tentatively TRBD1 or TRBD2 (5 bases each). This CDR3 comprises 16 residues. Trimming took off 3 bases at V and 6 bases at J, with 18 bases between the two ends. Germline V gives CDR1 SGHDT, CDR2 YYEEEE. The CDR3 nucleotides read TGTGCCAGCAGCTGGTGGGGGAGAACTAGGTCCGGGGAGCTGTTTTTT. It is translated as CASSWWGRTRSGELFF.

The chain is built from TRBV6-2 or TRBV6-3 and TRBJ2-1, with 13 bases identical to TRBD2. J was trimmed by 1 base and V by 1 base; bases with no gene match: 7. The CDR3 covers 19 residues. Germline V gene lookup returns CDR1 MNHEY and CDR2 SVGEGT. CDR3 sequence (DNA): TGTGCCAGCAGTTACTTACCGGGACTAGCGGGGTGGTCCTACAATGAGCAGTTCTTC. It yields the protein CASSYLPGLAGWSYNEQFF.

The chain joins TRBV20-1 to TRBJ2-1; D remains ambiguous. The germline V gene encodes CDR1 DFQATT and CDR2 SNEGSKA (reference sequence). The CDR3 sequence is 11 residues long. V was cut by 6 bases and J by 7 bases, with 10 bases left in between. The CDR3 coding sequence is TGCAGTGCCCCCTCCAGGAATGAGCAGTTCTTC. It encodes CSAPSRNEQFF.

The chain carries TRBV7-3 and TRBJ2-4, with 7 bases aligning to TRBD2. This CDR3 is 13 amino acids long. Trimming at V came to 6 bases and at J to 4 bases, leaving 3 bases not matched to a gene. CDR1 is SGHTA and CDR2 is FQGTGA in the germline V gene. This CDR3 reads CASRASGKNIQYF. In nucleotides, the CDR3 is TGTGCCAGCAGGGCTAGCGGAAAAAACATTCAGTACTTC.

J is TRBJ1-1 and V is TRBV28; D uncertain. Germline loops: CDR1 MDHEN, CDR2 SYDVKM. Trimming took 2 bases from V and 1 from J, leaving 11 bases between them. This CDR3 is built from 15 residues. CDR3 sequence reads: CASSLGPTTNTEAFF. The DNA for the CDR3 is TGTGCCAGCAGTTTAGGGCCGACAACGAACACTGAAGCTTTCTTT.